This record looks at one T cell receptor beta chain sequence and its context. Original processing methods: By means of reference gene primer amplification, nucleated cell counts were estimated. The repertoire was sequenced with immunoSEQ multiplex PCR; TCRdb's copy has only in-frame clones and lacks some. V and J calls and clone size are those listed in that table; D and trimming were worked out from the DNA. In the table there are about 130,000 clones, more than 75% of which are singletons. With 4 bases clipped from V and 0 bases from J, the junction kept 7 bases outside the gene matches. From germline, CDR1 is MDHEN and CDR2 SYDVKM. CDR3 length: 18 amino acids. This entry is derived from a study of blood T cell repertoires in COVID-19. About the study: The United States, Italy and Spain were the sources of the acute and convalescent COVID-19 samples. T cells, B-cell-depleted T cells, or PBMCs provided the cDNA or gDNA that served as material.

Recruited during active infection, patients (from Seattle) were subsequently followed longitudinally. The sequencing sample was made of peripheral blood. This clonotype was obtained from a man in his sixties with COVID-19, enrolled during active disease. The chain carries TRBV28 and TRBJ2-2; 11 bases align to TRBD2. The CDR3 spells CASSYPGLAESNTGELFF. CDR3 DNA sequence: TGTGCCAGCAGTTATCCGGGACTAGCGGAGTCGAACACCGGGGAGCTGTTTTTT.